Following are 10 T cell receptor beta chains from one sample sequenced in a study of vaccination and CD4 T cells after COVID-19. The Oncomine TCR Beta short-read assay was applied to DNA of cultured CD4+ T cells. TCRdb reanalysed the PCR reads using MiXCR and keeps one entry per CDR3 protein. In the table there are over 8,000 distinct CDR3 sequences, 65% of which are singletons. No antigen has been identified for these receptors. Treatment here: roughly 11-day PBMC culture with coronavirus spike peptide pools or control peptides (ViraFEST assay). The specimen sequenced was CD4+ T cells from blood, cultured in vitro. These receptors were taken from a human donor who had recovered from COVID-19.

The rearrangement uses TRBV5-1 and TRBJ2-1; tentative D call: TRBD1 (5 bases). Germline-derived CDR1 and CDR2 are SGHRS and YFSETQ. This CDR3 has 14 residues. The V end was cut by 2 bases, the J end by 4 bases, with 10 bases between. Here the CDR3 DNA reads TGCGCCAGCAGCTTTGACAGTTTATACAATGAGCAGTTCTTC. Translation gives CASSFDSLYNEQFF.

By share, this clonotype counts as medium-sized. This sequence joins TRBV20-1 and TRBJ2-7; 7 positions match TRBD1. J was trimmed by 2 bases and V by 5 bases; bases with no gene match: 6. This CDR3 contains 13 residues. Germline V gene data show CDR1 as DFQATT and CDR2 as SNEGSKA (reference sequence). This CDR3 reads CSAPGQWTYEQYF. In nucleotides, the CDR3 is TGCAGTGCTCCGGGACAGTGGACCTACGAGCAGTACTTC.

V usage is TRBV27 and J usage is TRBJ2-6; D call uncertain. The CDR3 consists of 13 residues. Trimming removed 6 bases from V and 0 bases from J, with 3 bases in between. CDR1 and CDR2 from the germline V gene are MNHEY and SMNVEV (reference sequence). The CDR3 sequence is CASSLSGANVLTF. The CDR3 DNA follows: TGTGCCAGCAGCCTCTCTGGGGCCAACGTCCTGACTTTC.

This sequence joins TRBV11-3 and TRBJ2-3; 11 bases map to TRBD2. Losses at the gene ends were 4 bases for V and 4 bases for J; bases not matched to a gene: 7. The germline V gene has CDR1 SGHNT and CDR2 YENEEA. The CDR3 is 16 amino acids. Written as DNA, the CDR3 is TGTGCCAGCAGCTCCCAGACTAGCGGGGTGTCAGATACGCAGTATTTT. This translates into CASSSQTSGVSDTQYF.

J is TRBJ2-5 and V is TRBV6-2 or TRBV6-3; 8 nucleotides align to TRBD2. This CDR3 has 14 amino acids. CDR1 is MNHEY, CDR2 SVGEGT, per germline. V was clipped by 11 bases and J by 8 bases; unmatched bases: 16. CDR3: CAAGPGGALETQYF. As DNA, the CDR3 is TGTGCCGCGGGACCGGGAGGGGCTTTAGAAACCCAGTACTTC.

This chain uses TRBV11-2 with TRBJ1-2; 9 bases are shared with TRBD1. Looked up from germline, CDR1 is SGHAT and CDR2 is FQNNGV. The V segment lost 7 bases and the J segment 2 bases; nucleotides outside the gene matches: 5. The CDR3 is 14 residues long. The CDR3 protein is CASNPGTGNYGYTF. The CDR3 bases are TGTGCCAGCAACCCCGGGACAGGGAACTATGGCTACACCTTC.

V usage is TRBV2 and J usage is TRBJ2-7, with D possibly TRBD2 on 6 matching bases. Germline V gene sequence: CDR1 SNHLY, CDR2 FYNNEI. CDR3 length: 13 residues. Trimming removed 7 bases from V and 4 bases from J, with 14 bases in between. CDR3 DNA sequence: TGTGCCAGCAAAAGCGGTGGGGGGTACGAGCAGTACTTC. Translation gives CASKSGGGYEQYF.

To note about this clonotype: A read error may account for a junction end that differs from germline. CDR3 sequence: CASSSQPKGLETQYF. In nucleotides, the CDR3 is TGCGCCAGCAGCTCGCAGCCGAAAGGGTTAGAGACCCAGTACTTC. This chain uses TRBV7-9 with TRBJ2-5; the D is unclear. CDR3 length equals 15 residues. Germline V gives CDR1 SEHNR, CDR2 FQNEAQ (reference sequence).

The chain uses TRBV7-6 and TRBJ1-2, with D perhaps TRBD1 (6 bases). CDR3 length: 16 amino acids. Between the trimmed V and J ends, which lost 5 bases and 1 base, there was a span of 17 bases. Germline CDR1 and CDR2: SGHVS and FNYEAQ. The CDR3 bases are TGTGCCAGCAGCCCCATCACAGGGAGCCTTAACTATGGCTACACCTTC. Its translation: CASSPITGSLNYGYTF.

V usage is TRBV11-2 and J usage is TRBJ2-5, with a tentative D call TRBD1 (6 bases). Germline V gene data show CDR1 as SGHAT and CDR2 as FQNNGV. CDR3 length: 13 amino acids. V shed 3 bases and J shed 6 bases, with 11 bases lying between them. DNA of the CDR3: TGTGCCAGCAGCTTTGGACAGATGAAGACCCAGTACTTC. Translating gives CASSFGQMKTQYF.